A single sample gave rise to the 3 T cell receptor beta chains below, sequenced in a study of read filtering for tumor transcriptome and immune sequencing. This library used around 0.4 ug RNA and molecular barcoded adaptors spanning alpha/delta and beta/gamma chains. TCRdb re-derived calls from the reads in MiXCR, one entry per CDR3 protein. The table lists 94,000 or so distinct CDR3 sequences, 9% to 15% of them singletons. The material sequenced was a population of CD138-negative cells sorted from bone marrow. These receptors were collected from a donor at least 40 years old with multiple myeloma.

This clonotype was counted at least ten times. Here the CDR3 reads CASSSRLAVTDTQYF. The CDR3 DNA follows: TGTGCCAGCAGCTCACGACTAGCGGTGACAGATACGCAGTATTTT. The J gene is TRBJ2-3, the V gene TRBV7-9; 9 positions agree with TRBD2. This CDR3 region has 15 residues. CDR1 is SEHNR and CDR2 is FQNEAQ in the germline V gene (reference sequence). The V gene end was trimmed by 4 bases and the J gene end by 3 bases; junction bases not matched to a gene: 5. The entire variable domain, with the rest obtained from reference TRBV7-9 and TRBJ2-3, is as follows: DTGVSQNPRHKITKRGQNVTFRCDPISEHNRLYWYRQTLGQGPEFLTYFQNEAQLEKSRLLSDRFSAERPKGSFSTLEIQRTEQGDSAMYLCASSSRLAVTDTQYFGPGTRLTVL.

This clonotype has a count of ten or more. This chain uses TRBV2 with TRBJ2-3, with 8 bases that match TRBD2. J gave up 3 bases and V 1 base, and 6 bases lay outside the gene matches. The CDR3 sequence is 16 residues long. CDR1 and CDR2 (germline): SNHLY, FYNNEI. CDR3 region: CASSEGRGTRTDTQYF. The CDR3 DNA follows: TGTGCCAGCAGTGAAGGGCGGGGGACTAGGACAGATACGCAGTATTTT.

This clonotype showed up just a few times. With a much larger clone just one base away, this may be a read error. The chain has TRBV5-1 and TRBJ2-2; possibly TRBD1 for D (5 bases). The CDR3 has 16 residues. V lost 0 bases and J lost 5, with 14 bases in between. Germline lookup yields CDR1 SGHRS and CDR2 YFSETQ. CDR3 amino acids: CASSLGSRDLTGELFF. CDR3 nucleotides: TGCGCCAGCAGCTTGGGTAGCAGGGATCTTACCGGGGAGCTGTTTTTT.